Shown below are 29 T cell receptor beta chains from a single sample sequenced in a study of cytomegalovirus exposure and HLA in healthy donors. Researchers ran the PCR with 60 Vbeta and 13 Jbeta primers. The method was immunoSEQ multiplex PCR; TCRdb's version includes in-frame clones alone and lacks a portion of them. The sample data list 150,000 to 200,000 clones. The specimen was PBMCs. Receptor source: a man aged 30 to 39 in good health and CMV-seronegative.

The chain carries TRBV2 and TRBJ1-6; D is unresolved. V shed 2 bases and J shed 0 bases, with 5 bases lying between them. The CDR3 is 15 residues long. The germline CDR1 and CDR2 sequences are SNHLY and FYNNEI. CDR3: CASSELSSYNSPLHF. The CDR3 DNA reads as TGTGCCAGCAGTGAACTGAGCTCCTATAATTCACCCCTCCACTTT.

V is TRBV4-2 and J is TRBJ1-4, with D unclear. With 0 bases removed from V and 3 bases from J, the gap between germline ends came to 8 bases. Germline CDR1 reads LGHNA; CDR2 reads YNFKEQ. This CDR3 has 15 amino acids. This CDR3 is CASSQDSGSNEKLFF. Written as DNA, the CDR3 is TGTGCCAGCAGCCAAGATTCAGGTTCTAATGAAAAACTGTTTTTT.

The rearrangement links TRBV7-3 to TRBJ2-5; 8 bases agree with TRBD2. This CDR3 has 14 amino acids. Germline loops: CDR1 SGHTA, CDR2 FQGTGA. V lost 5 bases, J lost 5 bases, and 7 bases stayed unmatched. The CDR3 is CASSQSGSRETQYF. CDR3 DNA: TGTGCCAGCAGCCAAAGCGGGAGCCGGGAGACCCAGTACTTC.

CDR3 coding DNA: TGTGCCAGAAGCCGAGGGGACAGGGGGCTGGAGACCCAGTACTTC. It codes for CARSRGDRGLETQYF. The chain combines TRBV5-3 with TRBJ2-5; TRBD1 matches at 12 bases. TRBV5-3 is noted as an ORF with a role that remains uncertain. There are 15 residues in the CDR3. Germline trimming cut 4 bases from V and 5 bases from J; bases unmatched to any gene: 6.

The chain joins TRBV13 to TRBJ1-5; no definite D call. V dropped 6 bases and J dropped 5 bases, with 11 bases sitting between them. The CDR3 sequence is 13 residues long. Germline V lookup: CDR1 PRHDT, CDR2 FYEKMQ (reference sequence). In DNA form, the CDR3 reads TGTGCCAGCAGTCGAGGCGGGGATCAGCCCCAGCATTTT. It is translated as CASSRGGDQPQHF. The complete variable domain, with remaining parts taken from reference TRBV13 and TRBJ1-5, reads AAGVIQSPRHLIKEKRETATLKCYPIPRHDTVYWYQQGPGQDPQFLISFYEKMQSDKGSIPDRFSAQQFSDYHSELNMSSLELGDSALYFCASSRGGDQPQHFGDGTRLSIL.

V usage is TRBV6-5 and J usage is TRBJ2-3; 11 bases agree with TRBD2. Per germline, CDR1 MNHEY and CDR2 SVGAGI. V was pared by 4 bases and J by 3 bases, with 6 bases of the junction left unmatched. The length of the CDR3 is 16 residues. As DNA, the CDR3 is TGTGCCAGCAGTTGGATAGCGGGGGGGCCGACAGATACGCAGTATTTT. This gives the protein CASSWIAGGPTDTQYF.

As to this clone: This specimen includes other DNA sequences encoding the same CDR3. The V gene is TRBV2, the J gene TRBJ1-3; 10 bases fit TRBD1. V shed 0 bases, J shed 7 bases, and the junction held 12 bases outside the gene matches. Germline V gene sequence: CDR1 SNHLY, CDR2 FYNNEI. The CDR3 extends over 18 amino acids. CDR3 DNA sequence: TGTGCCAGCAGTGAAGCGGTCGGGACAGGGGTGACAGGGAACACCATATATTTT. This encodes CASSEAVGTGVTGNTIYF.

The DNA of the CDR3 is TGTGCCTGGAGTTTGGGACAGGGCCGGTCACCCCTCCACTTT. This gives the protein CAWSLGQGRSPLHF. The genes are TRBV30 and TRBJ1-6, with 9 bases aligning to TRBD1. The CDR3 contains 14 residues. Germline V gives CDR1 GTSNPN, CDR2 SVGIG (reference sequence). V shed 2 bases, J shed 10 bases, and the junction held 6 bases outside the gene matches. Full variable domain (remainder filled in from reference TRBV30 and TRBJ1-6): SQTIHQWPATLVQPVGSPLSLECTVEGTSNPNLYWYRQAAGRGLQLLFYSVGIGQISSEVPQNLSASRPQDRQFILSSKKLLLSDSGFYLCAWSLGQGRSPLHFGNGTRLTVT.

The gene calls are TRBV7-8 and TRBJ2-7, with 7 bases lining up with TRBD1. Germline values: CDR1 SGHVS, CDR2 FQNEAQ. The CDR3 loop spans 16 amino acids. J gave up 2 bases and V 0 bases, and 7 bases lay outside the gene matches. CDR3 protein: CASSLAVHDRAYEQYF. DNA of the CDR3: TGTGCCAGCAGCTTAGCGGTCCACGACAGGGCCTACGAGCAGTACTTC.

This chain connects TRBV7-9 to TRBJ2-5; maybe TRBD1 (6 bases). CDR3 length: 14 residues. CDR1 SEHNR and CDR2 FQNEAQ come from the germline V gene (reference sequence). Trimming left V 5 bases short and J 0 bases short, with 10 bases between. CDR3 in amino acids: CASSQQGYQETQYF. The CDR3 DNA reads TGTGCCAGCAGCCAACAGGGATACCAAGAGACCCAGTACTTC. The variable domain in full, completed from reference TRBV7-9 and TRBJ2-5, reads DTGVSQNPRHKITKRGQNVTFRCDPISEHNRLYWYRQTLGQGPEFLTYFQNEAQLEKSRLLSDRFSAERPKGSFSTLEIQRTEQGDSAMYLCASSQQGYQETQYFGPGTRLLVL.

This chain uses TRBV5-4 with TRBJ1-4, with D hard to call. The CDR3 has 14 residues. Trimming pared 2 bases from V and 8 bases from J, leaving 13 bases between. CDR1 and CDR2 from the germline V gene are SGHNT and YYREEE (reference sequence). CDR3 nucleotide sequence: TGTGCCAGCAGCTTTGACCTTCGAGGGGAAAAACTGTTTTTT. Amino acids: CASSFDLRGEKLFF.

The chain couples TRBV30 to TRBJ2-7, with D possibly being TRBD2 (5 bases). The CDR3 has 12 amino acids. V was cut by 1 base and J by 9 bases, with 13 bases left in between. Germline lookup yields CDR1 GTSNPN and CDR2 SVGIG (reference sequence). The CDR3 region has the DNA TGTGCCTGGAGTGCCGCCCAAGAGGGGCAGTACTTC. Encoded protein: CAWSAAQEGQYF. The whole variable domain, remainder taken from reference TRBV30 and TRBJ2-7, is SQTIHQWPATLVQPVGSPLSLECTVEGTSNPNLYWYRQAAGRGLQLLFYSVGIGQISSEVPQNLSASRPQDRQFILSSKKLLLSDSGFYLCAWSAAQEGQYFGPGTRLTVT.

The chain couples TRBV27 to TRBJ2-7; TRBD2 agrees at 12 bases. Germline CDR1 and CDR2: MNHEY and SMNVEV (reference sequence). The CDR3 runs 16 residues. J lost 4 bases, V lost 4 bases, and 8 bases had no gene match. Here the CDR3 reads CASSSLAGGPFYEQYF. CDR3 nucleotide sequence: TGTGCCAGCAGTTCCCTAGCGGGAGGGCCTTTTTACGAGCAGTACTTC.

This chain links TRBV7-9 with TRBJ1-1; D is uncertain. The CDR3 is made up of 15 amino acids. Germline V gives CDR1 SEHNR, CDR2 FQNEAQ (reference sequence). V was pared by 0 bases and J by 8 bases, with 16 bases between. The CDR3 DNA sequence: TGTGCCAGCAGCTTAGCGGGCAGAATTGTCACCGAAGCTTTCTTT. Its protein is CASSLAGRIVTEAFF.

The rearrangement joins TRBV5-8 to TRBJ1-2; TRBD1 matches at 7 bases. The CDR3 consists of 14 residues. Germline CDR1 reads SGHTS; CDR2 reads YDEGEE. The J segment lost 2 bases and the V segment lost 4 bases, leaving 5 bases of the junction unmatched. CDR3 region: CASSMRGRNYGYTF. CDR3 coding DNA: TGTGCCAGCAGCATGAGGGGGCGCAACTATGGCTACACCTTC.

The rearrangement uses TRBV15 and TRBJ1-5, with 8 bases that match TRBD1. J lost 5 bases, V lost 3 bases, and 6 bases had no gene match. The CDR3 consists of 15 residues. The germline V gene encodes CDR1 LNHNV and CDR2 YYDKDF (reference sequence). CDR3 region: CATSRVDRVHQPQHF. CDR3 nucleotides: TGTGCCACCAGCAGGGTGGACAGGGTTCATCAGCCCCAGCATTTT.

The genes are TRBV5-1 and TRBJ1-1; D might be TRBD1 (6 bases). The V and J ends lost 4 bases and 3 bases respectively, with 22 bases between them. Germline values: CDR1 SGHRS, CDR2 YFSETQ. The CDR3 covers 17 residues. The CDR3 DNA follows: TGCGCCAGCAGCAGCGTACAGGGCCAGCAGGAGGACACTGAAGCTTTCTTT. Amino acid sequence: CASSSVQGQQEDTEAFF.

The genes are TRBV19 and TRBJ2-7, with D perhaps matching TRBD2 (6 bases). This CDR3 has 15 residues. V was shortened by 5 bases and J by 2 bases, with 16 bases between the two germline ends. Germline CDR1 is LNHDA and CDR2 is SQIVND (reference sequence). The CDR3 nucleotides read TGTGCCAGTAGTCCCCGGCGGGGTAGCACCTACGAGCAGTACTTC. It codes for CASSPRRGSTYEQYF.

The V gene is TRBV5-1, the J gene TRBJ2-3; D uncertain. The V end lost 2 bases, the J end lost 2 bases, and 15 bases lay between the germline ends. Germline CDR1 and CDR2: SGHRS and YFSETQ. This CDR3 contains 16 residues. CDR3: CASSLVATTITDTQYF. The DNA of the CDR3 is TGCGCCAGCAGCTTAGTCGCTACCACGATCACAGATACGCAGTATTTT.

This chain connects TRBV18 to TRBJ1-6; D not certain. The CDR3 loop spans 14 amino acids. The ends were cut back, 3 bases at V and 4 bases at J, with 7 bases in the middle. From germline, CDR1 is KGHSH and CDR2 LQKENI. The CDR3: CASSPTEYNSPLHF. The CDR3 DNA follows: TGTGCCAGCTCACCTACAGAGTATAATTCACCCCTCCACTTT. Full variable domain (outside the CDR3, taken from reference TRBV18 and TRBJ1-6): NAGVMQNPRHLVRRRGQEARLRCSPMKGHSHVYWYRQLPEEGLKFMVYLQKENIIDESGMPKERFSAEFPKEGPSILRIQQVVRGDSAAYFCASSPTEYNSPLHFGNGTRLTVT.

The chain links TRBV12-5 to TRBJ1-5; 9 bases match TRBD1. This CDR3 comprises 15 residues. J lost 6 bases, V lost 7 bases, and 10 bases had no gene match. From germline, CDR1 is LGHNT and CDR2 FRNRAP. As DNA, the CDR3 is TGTGCTAGTGCCCACGGGACAGGGTTATTTCAGCCCCAGCATTTT. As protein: CASAHGTGLFQPQHF. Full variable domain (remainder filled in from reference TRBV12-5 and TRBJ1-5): DARVTQTPRHKVTEMGQEVTMRCQPILGHNTVFWYRQTMMQGLELLAYFRNRAPLDDSGMPKDRFSAEMPDATLATLKIQPSEPRDSAVYFCASAHGTGLFQPQHFGDGTRLSIL.

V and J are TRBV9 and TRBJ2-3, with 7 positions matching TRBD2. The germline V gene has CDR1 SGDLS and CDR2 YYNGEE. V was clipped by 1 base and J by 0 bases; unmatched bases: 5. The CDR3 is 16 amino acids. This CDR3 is CASSVRSGASTDTQYF. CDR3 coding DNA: TGTGCCAGCAGCGTACGAAGCGGGGCTAGCACAGATACGCAGTATTTT.

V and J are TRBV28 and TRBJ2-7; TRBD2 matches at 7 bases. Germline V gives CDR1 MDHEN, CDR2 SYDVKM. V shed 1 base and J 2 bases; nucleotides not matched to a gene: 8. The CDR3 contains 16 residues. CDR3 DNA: TGTGCCAGCAGTTTATACGCTAGCGGCCCGGCCTACGAGCAGTACTTC. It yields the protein CASSLYASGPAYEQYF.

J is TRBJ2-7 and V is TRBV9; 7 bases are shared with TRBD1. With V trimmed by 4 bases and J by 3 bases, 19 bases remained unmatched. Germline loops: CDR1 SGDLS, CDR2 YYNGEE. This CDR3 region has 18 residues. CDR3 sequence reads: CASSTGTASGMVHYEQYF. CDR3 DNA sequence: TGTGCCAGCAGCACCGGGACAGCCTCGGGAATGGTCCACTACGAGCAGTACTTC.

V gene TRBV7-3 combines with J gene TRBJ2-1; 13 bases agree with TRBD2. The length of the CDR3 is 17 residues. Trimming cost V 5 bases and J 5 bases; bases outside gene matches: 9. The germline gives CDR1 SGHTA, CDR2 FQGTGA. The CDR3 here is CASSLGGTSGTHNEQFF. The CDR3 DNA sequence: TGTGCCAGCAGCCTCGGTGGGACTAGCGGGACCCACAATGAGCAGTTCTTC.

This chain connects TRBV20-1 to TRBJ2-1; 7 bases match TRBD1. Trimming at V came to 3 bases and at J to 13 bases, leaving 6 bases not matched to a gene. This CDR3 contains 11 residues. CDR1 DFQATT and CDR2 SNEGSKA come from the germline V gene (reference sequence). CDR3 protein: CSASKGASQFF. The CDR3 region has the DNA TGCAGTGCTAGTAAGGGGGCATCACAGTTCTTC.

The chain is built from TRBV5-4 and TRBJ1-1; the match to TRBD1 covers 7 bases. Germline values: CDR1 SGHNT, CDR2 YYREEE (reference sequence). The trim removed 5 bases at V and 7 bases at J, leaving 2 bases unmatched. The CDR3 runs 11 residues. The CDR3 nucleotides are TGTGCCAGCAGTCGGGACAGTGAAGCTTTCTTT. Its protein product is CASSRDSEAFF.

CDR3: CATTTGGRYEQYF. The CDR3 bases are TGTGCCACGACGACAGGGGGAAGGTACGAGCAGTACTTC. The rearrangement links TRBV15 to TRBJ2-7; TRBD1 agrees at 9 bases. The CDR3 totals 13 residues. V shed 9 bases, J shed 4 bases, and the junction held 7 bases outside the gene matches. Germline CDR1 reads LNHNV; CDR2 reads YYDKDF (reference sequence). Complete variable domain (other parts from reference TRBV15 and TRBJ2-7): DAMVIQNPRYQVTQFGKPVTLSCSQTLNHNVMYWYQQKSSQAPKLLFHYYDKDFNNEADTPDNFQSRRPNTSFCFLDIRSPGLGDTAMYLCATTTGGRYEQYFGPGTRLTVT.

CDR3 sequence (DNA): TGTGCCAGCAGCTTAAGCCGGGGGACAGTCATCCAATACGAGCAGTACTTC. This encodes CASSLSRGTVIQYEQYF. The V call is TRBV7-2, the J call TRBJ2-7; D might be TRBD1 (7 bases). CDR3 length: 17 amino acids. The V gene lost 2 bases and the J gene lost 4 bases, with 21 bases spanning the gap. Germline V gene sequence: CDR1 SGHTA, CDR2 FQGNSA.